Each of the 31 T cell receptor beta chains below was sequenced from the same sample in a study of T cells after yellow fever vaccination. A single record per CDR3 protein comes from TCRdb applying MiXCR to the 5' RACE reads. The profile shows about 170,000 distinct CDR3 sequences, 9.5% to 11% of them singletons. The sequenced sample was CD8+ T cells sorted from PBMCs, obtained 15 days after the yellow fever booster vaccination. The source is a man between 18 and 35 years old who received the YFV17D yellow fever vaccine.

A few counts support this clonotype. The V and J genes are TRBV7-9 and TRBJ2-7, with TRBD1 identical over 9 bases. The CDR3 is made up of 15 amino acids. The ends lost 8 bases at V and 4 bases at J; junction bases unmatched: 12. CDR1 is SEHNR and CDR2 is FQNEAQ in the germline V gene (reference sequence). CDR3 sequence reads: CASGIAGTGMYEQYF. The CDR3 DNA sequence: TGTGCCAGCGGTATTGCAGGGACAGGGATGTACGAGCAGTACTTC. Full variable domain (rest looked up from reference TRBV7-9 and TRBJ2-7): DTGVSQNPRHKITKRGQNVTFRCDPISEHNRLYWYRQTLGQGPEFLTYFQNEAQLEKSRLLSDRFSAERPKGSFSTLEIQRTEQGDSAMYLCASGIAGTGMYEQYFGPGTRLTVT.

The chain joins TRBV7-9 to TRBJ1-1; maybe TRBD1 (6 bases). V shed 4 bases and J shed 11 bases, with 29 bases lying between them. Germline V gives CDR1 SEHNR, CDR2 FQNEAQ (reference sequence). This CDR3 is 17 amino acids long. As DNA, the CDR3 is TGTGCCAGCAGCTCCCGACGCCCGGGGGGCCGGCCCGGGGTGGCTTTCTTT. Protein: CASSSRRPGGRPGVAFF.

In its sample, this clonotype was seen a few times. This chain connects TRBV2 to TRBJ2-1; D unclear. V was trimmed by 4 bases and J by 0 bases, leaving 4 bases between them. CDR3 length: 13 amino acids. CDR1 and CDR2 (germline): SNHLY, FYNNEI. CDR3 amino acids: CASSGNSYNEQFF. CDR3 nucleotide sequence: TGTGCCAGCAGTGGCAACTCCTACAATGAGCAGTTCTTC.

This chain joins TRBV7-3 and TRBJ1-1; a weak D match, TRBD1 (5 bases). This CDR3 region has 13 residues. Germline V gene lookup returns CDR1 SGHTA and CDR2 FQGTGA. Deletions cut 4 bases from V and 4 bases from J, with 10 bases between. The CDR3 region has the DNA TGTGCCAGCAGCTACGGGGGTTTCACTGAAGCTTTCTTT. Protein sequence: CASSYGGFTEAFF.

The rearrangement joins TRBV3-1 to TRBJ2-2; 8 bases map to TRBD1. The germline V gene encodes CDR1 LGHDT and CDR2 YNNKEL (reference sequence). There are 16 residues in the CDR3. V lost 3 bases to trimming and J lost 2 bases; unmatched junction nucleotides: 5. The CDR3 DNA follows: TGTGCCAGCAGCCAGAGGGACAGGACAAACACCGGGGAGCTGTTTTTT. It is translated as CASSQRDRTNTGELFF.

V gene TRBV24-1 combines with J gene TRBJ2-2; D gene uncertain. The CDR3 extends over 13 amino acids. Per germline, CDR1 KGHDR and CDR2 SFDVKD. Trimming took off 2 bases at V and 5 bases at J, with 5 bases between the two ends. CDR3 DNA sequence: TGTGCCACCAGTGATTGGGATACCGGGGAGCTGTTTTTT. It yields the protein CATSDWDTGELFF.

This clonotype was recorded a few times. The V gene is TRBV5-5, the J gene TRBJ2-2; TRBD2 agrees at 12 bases. V was clipped by 1 base and J by 4 bases; unmatched bases: 8. Germline V CDR1 and CDR2: SGHKS, YYEKEE (reference sequence). The CDR3 totals 18 residues. The CDR3 sequence: CASSLWLAGGRGTGELFF. The CDR3 region has the DNA TGTGCCAGCAGCTTGTGGCTAGCGGGGGGGCGAGGCACCGGGGAGCTGTTTTTT.

This clonotype was observed a few times. V is TRBV9 and J is TRBJ1-1; D possibly corresponds to TRBD1 (6 bases). Germline assignment: CDR1 SGDLS and CDR2 YYNGEE. The V end was cut by 3 bases, the J end by 2 bases, with 11 bases between. The CDR3 runs to 14 residues. In nucleotides, the CDR3 is TGTGCCAGCAGCGCGGGGGGCGGAAACACTGAAGCTTTCTTT. Its translation: CASSAGGGNTEAFF.

The chain is built from TRBV6-2 or TRBV6-3 and TRBJ2-1; TRBD2 agrees at 8 bases. CDR3 length equals 17 residues. Trimming at V came to 0 bases and at J to 2 bases, leaving 6 bases not matched to a gene. The germline gives CDR1 MNHEY, CDR2 SVGEGT. CDR3 amino acids: CASSYSYRRGAYNEQFF. The DNA for the CDR3 is TGTGCCAGCAGTTACTCGTATCGGCGGGGGGCCTACAATGAGCAGTTCTTC.

This clonotype was seen a handful of times. One end of the junction is discordant with germline, which a read error may explain. The gene calls are TRBV19 and TRBJ1-5; 9 positions match TRBD1. This CDR3 is built from 14 residues. The germline V gene has CDR1 LNHDA and CDR2 SQIVND (reference sequence). The CDR3 loop reads CASRIGQGNQPQHF. The CDR3 DNA sequence: TGTGCCAGTAGGATAGGACAGGGGAATCAGCCCCAGCATTTT.

The chain couples TRBV19 to TRBJ2-1; TRBD2 aligns across 8 bases. The CDR3 runs to 14 residues. The V and J ends lost 11 bases and 7 bases, in that order; junction bases with no gene match: 13. Germline CDR1 reads LNHDA; CDR2 reads SQIVND (reference sequence). CDR3 bases: TGTGCCGTTAAACGGGGGGGAGGATTGAATGAGCAGTTCTTC. The encoded protein is CAVKRGGGLNEQFF.

This sequence joins TRBV4-3 and TRBJ2-5; no clear D gene. Germline CDR1 is LGHNA and CDR2 is YSLEER. V lost 2 bases and J 2 bases, leaving 6 bases between the germline ends. The CDR3 is made up of 13 amino acids. This CDR3 is CASSQTEQETQYF. DNA for the CDR3: TGCGCCAGCAGCCAAACCGAGCAAGAGACCCAGTACTTC.

This clonotype has more than one count but fewer than ten. The rearrangement joins TRBV4-1 to TRBJ1-4, with TRBD1 as a possible D gene (5 bases). The CDR3 runs to 15 residues. Germline values: CDR1 MGHRA, CDR2 YSYEKL. The V end was cut by 4 bases, the J end by 7 bases, with 16 bases between. The DNA of the CDR3 is TGCGCCAGCAGCCCCCCCGGCCAAGGGGCTGAAAAACTGTTTTTT. Protein: CASSPPGQGAEKLFF.

The V gene is TRBV21-1, the J gene TRBJ1-1. TRBV21-1 constitutes a pseudogene. This CDR3 has 17 residues. CDR3 protein: CASSKGEQGPGGTEAFF. CDR3 DNA: TGTGCCAGCAGCAAAGGGGAACAGGGCCCCGGTGGCACTGAAGCTTTCTTT.

This clonotype was counted a few times. The V and J genes are TRBV24-1 and TRBJ1-5, with D tentatively TRBD1 (6 bases). CDR3 length: 17 residues. V gave up 0 bases and J gave up 4 bases, with 15 bases separating them. The V gene's germline CDR1 is KGHDR and CDR2 SFDVKD. CDR3 residues: CATSDLDRRGANQPQHF. The CDR3 nucleotides are TGTGCCACCAGTGATTTGGACAGGAGGGGGGCAAATCAGCCCCAGCATTTT.

The V gene is TRBV9, the J gene TRBJ1-1, with D unclear. Trimming left V 2 bases short and J 0 bases short, with 8 bases between. The CDR3 contains 14 residues. CDR1 and CDR2 from the germline V gene are SGDLS and YYNGEE. In DNA, the CDR3 is TGTGCCAGCAGCGTCGACACCCTGAACACTGAAGCTTTCTTT. Translating gives CASSVDTLNTEAFF.

This clonotype was seen only a few times. This chain uses TRBV7-7 with TRBJ2-5, with 8 positions matching TRBD2. With 5 bases clipped from V and 1 base from J, the junction kept 3 bases outside the gene matches. This CDR3 comprises 14 residues. Germline CDR1 reads SSHAT; CDR2 reads FNYEAQ (reference sequence). The CDR3 is CASSRGGPQETQYF. The CDR3, as DNA: TGTGCCAGCAGCCGGGGGGGGCCCCAAGAGACCCAGTACTTC. Full variable domain (outside the CDR3, taken from reference TRBV7-7 and TRBJ2-5): GAGVSQSPRYKVTKRGQDVTLRCDPISSHATLYWYQQALGQGPEFLTYFNYEAQPDKSGLPSDRFSAERPEGSISTLTIQRTEQRDSAMYRCASSRGGPQETQYFGPGTRLLVL.

The chain couples TRBV5-1 to TRBJ1-5; 11 positions match TRBD1. V shed 3 bases and J 5 bases; nucleotides not matched to a gene: 1. The CDR3 extends over 14 amino acids. The germline gives CDR1 SGHRS, CDR2 YFSETQ. The CDR3 reads CASSWTGGDQPQHF. CDR3 coding DNA: TGCGCCAGCAGCTGGACAGGGGGCGATCAGCCCCAGCATTTT.

The chain recombines TRBV12-3 or TRBV12-4 with TRBJ2-5; no definite D call. The length of the CDR3 is 14 residues. Trimming cost V 3 bases and J 3 bases, with 11 bases left between them. CDR3 region: CASSFEANEETQYF. The CDR3 DNA reads TGTGCCAGCAGTTTTGAGGCCAACGAAGAGACCCAGTACTTC.

This clonotype was detected only a few times. This chain links TRBV4-1 with TRBJ2-1; a possible D gene is TRBD2 (7 bases). V gave up 0 bases and J gave up 8 bases, with 17 bases separating them. The CDR3 is 16 amino acids. CDR1 and CDR2 from the germline V gene are MGHRA and YSYEKL. CDR3 protein: CASSQDPGGPGYEQFF. CDR3 bases: TGCGCCAGCAGCCAAGATCCCGGGGGGCCCGGCTATGAGCAGTTCTTC.

J is TRBJ1-6 and V is TRBV5-1; no reliable D call. This CDR3 region has 14 residues. Germline CDR1 is SGHRS and CDR2 is YFSETQ. Trimming took off 0 bases at V and 10 bases at J, with 11 bases between the two ends. The CDR3 is CASSLEPAHSPLHF. The CDR3 DNA reads TGCGCCAGCAGCTTGGAGCCGGCCCACTCACCCCTCCACTTT.

The chain carries TRBV6-5 and TRBJ1-1; maybe TRBD1 (6 bases). The CDR3 totals 14 residues. Germline V gives CDR1 MNHEY, CDR2 SVGAGI. Deletions cut 2 bases from V and 5 bases from J, with 12 bases between. The DNA of the CDR3 is TGTGCCAGCAGTTACCAGGGGACGGGGACTGAAGCTTTCTTT. The encoded protein is CASSYQGTGTEAFF.

The genes are TRBV19 and TRBJ2-1, with TRBD2 identical over 11 bases. Germline trimming cut 6 bases from V and 0 bases from J; bases unmatched to any gene: 7. CDR3 length: 17 residues. Looked up from germline, CDR1 is LNHDA and CDR2 is SQIVND (reference sequence). As DNA, the CDR3 is TGTGCCAGTAGCCCCACTAGCGGGGGAGACTCCTACAATGAGCAGTTCTTC. It encodes CASSPTSGGDSYNEQFF.

The chain combines TRBV7-9 with TRBJ2-2; weak D call: TRBD2 (6 bases). Per germline, CDR1 SEHNR and CDR2 FQNEAQ (reference sequence). The CDR3 spans 15 residues. V lost 6 bases and J lost 3, with 14 bases in between. The CDR3 sequence: CASRSEGMDTGELFF. DNA of the CDR3: TGTGCCAGCAGGTCGGAGGGAATGGACACCGGGGAGCTGTTTTTT.

This chain uses TRBV4-1 with TRBJ2-7, with unresolved D. CDR3 size: 14 residues. V lost 4 bases, J lost 3 bases, and 13 bases lay in between. Per germline, CDR1 MGHRA and CDR2 YSYEKL. CDR3 sequence (DNA): TGCGCCAGCAGCCTTAATCCGGAACTCTACGAGCAGTACTTC. Protein sequence: CASSLNPELYEQYF.

This chain uses TRBV20-1 with TRBJ2-7; 8 bases fit TRBD1. With 0 bases clipped from V and 3 bases from J, the junction kept 1 base outside the gene matches. The CDR3 consists of 13 residues. CDR1 is DFQATT, CDR2 SNEGSKA, per germline (reference sequence). CDR3 protein: CSAREQGDYEQYV. CDR3 coding DNA: TGCAGTGCTAGAGAACAGGGGGACTACGAGCAGTACGTC.

The chain links TRBV29-1 to TRBJ1-2, with D tentatively TRBD1 (5 bases). The V and J ends lost 7 bases and 7 bases respectively, with 16 bases between them. The CDR3 is 12 amino acids. The V gene's germline CDR1 is SQVTM and CDR2 ANQGSEA. CDR3 nucleotides: TGCAGCGCATCTGACAGCCATAGTGGCTACACCTTC. The encoded protein is CSASDSHSGYTF.

The chain uses TRBV29-1 and TRBJ2-5; possibly TRBD2 for D (5 bases). The CDR3 is 15 residues long. Germline CDR1 and CDR2: SQVTM and ANQGSEA. V was cut by 6 bases and J by 5 bases, with 22 bases left in between. The CDR3 sequence: CSVMTVREGRETQYF. In nucleotides, the CDR3 is TGCAGCGTGATGACTGTCCGGGAAGGTCGGGAGACCCAGTACTTC.

This clonotype came up many times. CDR3 coding DNA: TGCAGCGTTGAAGAAGATGGGGCCAAGAGTCCCTACGAGCAGTACTTC. Amino acid sequence: CSVEEDGAKSPYEQYF. The J gene is TRBJ2-7, the V gene TRBV29-1; weak D call: TRBD1 (5 bases). CDR1 is SQVTM, CDR2 ANQGSEA, per germline. Trimming cost V 0 bases and J 2 bases, with 17 bases left between them. The CDR3 covers 16 residues.

The sample holds many counts of this clonotype. The chain links TRBV6-2 or TRBV6-3 to TRBJ2-1; no clear D gene. Trimming removed 5 bases from V and 5 bases from J, with 4 bases in between. The CDR3 loop spans 11 amino acids. The germline gives CDR1 MNHEY, CDR2 SVGEGT. CDR3 coding DNA: TGTGCCAGCAGTATTAACAATGAGCAGTTCTTC. Translating gives CASSINNEQFF.

This clonotype was seen a handful of times. V gene TRBV6-5 combines with J gene TRBJ2-1; a possible D gene is TRBD1 (5 bases). From germline, CDR1 is MNHEY and CDR2 SVGAGI. This CDR3 has 14 amino acids. V was pared by 1 base and J by 6 bases, with 10 bases between. In nucleotides, the CDR3 is TGTGCCAGCAGTTACTTCGACAGTTCCAATGAGCAGTTCTTC. Amino acid sequence: CASSYFDSSNEQFF.